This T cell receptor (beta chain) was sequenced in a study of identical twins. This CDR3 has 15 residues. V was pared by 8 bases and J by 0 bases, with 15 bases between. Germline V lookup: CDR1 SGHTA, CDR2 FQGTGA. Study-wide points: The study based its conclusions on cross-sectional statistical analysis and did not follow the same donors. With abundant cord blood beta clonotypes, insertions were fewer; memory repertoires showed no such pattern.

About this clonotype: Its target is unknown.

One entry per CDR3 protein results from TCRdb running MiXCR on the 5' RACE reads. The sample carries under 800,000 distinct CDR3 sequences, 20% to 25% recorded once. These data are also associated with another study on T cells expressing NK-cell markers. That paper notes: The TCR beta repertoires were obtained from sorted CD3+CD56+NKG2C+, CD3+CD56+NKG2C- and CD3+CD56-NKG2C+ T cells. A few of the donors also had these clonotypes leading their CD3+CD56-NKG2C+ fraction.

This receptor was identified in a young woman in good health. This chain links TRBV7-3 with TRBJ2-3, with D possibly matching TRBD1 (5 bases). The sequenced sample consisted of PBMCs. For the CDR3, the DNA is TGTGCCAGCGCCGACAGTTCGTCTAGCACAGATACGCAGTATTTT. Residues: CASADSSSSTDTQYF.